This T cell receptor (beta chain) was documented in a study of blood T cell repertoires in COVID-19. Study in general: The cDNA or gDNA used as material had been derived from T cells, B-cell-depleted T cells, or PBMCs.

Sequenced by immunoSEQ multiplex PCR; TCRdb stores in-frame clones only, minus some. The profile shows a few hundred thousand clones, 70% to 90% of them singletons. V was cut by 0 bases and J by 6 bases, with 8 bases left in between. This CDR3 has 13 amino acids. CDR1 is LGHNA and CDR2 is YNFKEQ in the germline V gene. V usage is TRBV4-2 and J usage is TRBJ1-2; D uncertain. The TCR sequence derives from a woman aged 40 to 50 who had recovered from COVID-19. Sequenced material: PBMCs or T cells enriched from blood (not recorded which). The CDR3 DNA reads TGTGCCAGCAGCCAAGACGAGGAGGATGGCTACACCTTC. This translates into CASSQDEEDGYTF.